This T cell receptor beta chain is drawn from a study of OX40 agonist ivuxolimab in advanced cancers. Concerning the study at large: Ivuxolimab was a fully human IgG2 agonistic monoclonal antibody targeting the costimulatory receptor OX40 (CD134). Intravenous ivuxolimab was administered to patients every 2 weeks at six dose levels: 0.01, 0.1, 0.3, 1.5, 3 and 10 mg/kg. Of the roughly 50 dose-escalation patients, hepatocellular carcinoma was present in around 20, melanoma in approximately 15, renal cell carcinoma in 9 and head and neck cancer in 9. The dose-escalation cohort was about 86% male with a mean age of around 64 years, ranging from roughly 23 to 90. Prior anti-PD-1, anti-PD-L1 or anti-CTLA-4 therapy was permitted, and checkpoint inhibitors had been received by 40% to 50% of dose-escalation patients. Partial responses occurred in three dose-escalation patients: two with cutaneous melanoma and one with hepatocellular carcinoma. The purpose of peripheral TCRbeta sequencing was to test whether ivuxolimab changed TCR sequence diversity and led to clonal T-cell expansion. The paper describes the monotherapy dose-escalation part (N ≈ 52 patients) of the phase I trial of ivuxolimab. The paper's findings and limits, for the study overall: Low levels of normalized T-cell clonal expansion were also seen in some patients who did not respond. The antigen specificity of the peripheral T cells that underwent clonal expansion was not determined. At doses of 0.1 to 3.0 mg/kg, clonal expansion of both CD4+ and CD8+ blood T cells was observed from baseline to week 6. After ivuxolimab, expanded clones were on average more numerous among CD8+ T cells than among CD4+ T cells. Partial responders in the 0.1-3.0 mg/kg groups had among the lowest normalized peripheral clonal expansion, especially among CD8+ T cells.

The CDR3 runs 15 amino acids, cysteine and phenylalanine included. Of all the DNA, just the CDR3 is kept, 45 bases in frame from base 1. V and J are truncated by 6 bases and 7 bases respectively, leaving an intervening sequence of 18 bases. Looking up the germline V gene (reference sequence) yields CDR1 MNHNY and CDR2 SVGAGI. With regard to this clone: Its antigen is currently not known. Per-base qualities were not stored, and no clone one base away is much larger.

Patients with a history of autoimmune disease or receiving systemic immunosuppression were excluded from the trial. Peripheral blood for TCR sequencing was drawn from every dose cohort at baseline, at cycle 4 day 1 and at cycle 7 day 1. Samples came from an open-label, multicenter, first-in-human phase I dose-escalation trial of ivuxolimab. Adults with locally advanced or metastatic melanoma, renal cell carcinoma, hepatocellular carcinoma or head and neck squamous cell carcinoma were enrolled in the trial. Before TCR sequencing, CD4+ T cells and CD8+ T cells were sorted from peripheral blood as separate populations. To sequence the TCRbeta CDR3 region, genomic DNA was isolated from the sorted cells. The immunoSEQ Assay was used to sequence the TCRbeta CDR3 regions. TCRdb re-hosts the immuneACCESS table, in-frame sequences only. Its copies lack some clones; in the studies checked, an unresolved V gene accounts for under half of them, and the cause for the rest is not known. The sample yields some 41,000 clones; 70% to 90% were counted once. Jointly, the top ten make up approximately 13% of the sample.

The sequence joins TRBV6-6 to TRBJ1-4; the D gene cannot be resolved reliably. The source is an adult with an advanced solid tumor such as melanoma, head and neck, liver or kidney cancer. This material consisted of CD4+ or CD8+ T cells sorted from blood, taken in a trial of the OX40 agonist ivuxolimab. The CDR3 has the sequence CASSLIAAFVEKLFF. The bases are TGTGCCAGCAGCCTCATTGCCGCTTTTGTTGAAAAACTGTTTTTT.